The rows below give T cell receptor beta chains drawn from one sample of a study of regulatory dendritic cells for organ transplantation. Their antigen targets remain unknown. Assay: immunoSEQ multiplex PCR; the TCRdb copy retains only in-frame clones and omits some. The table records 9,500 to 15,000 clones, around two thirds of them present only once. Sequencing was performed on naive CD8+ T cells from blood cultured with dendritic cells. The receptors were sampled from a human donor in good health. CDR3s include the opening cysteine and the closing phenylalanine or tryptophan. D genes are given only for firm matches. Part of the rows lack a size; the others show once, few, many or a class for expanded clones.

size	V	J	D	DNA	CDR3
NA	TRBV5-1	TRBJ2-3	NA	TGCGCCAGCAGCGGTTTAGGTTATGGGGGGGCCCTTCCGACAGATACGCAGTATTTT	CASSGLGYGGALPTDTQYF
NA	TRBV6-5	TRBJ2-5	NA	TGTGCCAGCAGTTTCCTGGCGGAGGAGACCCAGTACTTC	CASSFLAEETQYF
NA	TRBV11-3	TRBJ2-1	TRBD1	TGTGCCAGCAGCATCCGGGACAGGGTCCATGAGCAGTTCTTC	CASSIRDRVHEQFF
NA	TRBV9	TRBJ2-3	TRBD2	TGTGCCAGCAGCGCCCCTGTTAGCGGGACCGAGGGAGATACGCAGTATTTT	CASSAPVSGTEGDTQYF
NA	TRBV19	TRBJ2-1	TRBD2	TGTGCCAGTAGTATAGATAGCGGGGGGCTTTCCTACAATGAGCAGTTCTTC	CASSIDSGGLSYNEQFF
NA	TRBV5-6	TRBJ2-5	NA	TGTGCCAGCAGCTTGGACTACTTGGGAGGAGAGACCCAGTACTTC	CASSLDYLGGETQYF
NA	TRBV7-9	TRBJ1-5	NA	TGTGCCAGCAGCCTTGCAGGGGTCCATCAGCCCCAGCATTTT	CASSLAGVHQPQHF
few	TRBV4-1	TRBJ2-2	NA	TGCGCCAGCAGCCTTCACCGGGACACCGCCTTCACTGGGGAGCTGTTTTTT	CASSLHRDTAFTGELFF
NA	TRBV5-4	TRBJ1-2	NA	TGTGCCAGCAGCTTGGTTTCAGGGTCTTCGGGTGGCTACACCTTC	CASSLVSGSSGGYTF
NA	TRBV5-5	TRBJ2-5	TRBD2	TGTGCCAGCAGCTTGGGAGCGGGGGGGTCCCAGTACTTC	CASSLGAGGSQYF
once	TRBV5-1	TRBJ2-1	TRBD2	TGCGCCAGCAGCTTAACTAGCGGGGGCTACAATGAGCAGTTCTTC	CASSLTSGGYNEQFF